This entry describes one TCR beta chain. Its antigen remains unidentified. A commercial ELISA kit detecting HCMV-specific IgG in serum was used to determine HCMV serostatus. Ficoll density gradient centrifugation was used to isolate peripheral blood mononuclear cells from blood. Sequencing instrument: Illumina HiSeq 2000. The TCR beta cDNA libraries were made using 5'RACE template switching, a step that added both a universal primer site and unique molecular identifiers. Synthesis of cDNA was primed from the TCR beta constant segment and was followed by two consecutive PCR amplification steps. Turning to the authors' computational methods: MIGEC was used to demultiplex reads and group the reads by UMI, and MiTCR was used to assemble and quantify clonotypes. Only TCR cDNA sequences supported by at least two reads were kept to exclude erroneous sequences. Downstream repertoire analysis used the tcR package, and clonotypes were matched across fractions by CDR3 nucleotide sequence plus V segment. VDJmatch was used to annotate antigen specificity against VDJdb, with one amino acid substitution in CDR3 permitted. Each entry corresponds to one CDR3 protein sequence from reads that TCRdb reprocessed, and DNA is not given. Clone size and V and J calls follow TCRdb, not the original study. The sample table includes 400,000 to 500,000 distinct CDR3 sequences. The ten largest clones capture roughly 7.2% of the sample.

This sample is part of a study of T cells expressing NK-cell markers (dated by TCRdb to about 2020). With respect to the entire study: In sorted CD3+CD56+NKG2C+, CD3+CD56+NKG2C- and CD3+CD56-NKG2C+ T-cell subsets from eight or nine donors, TCR beta-chain repertoires were profiled. Seven of the eight sequenced donors were HCMV-seropositive and one was HCMV-seronegative. The eight sequenced donors were randomly selected healthy volunteers, three men and five women. Sequencing of the libraries produced 2 x 150 bp reads on Illumina HiSeq 2000/2500, MiSeq or NextSeq.

On the study overall, not on this receptor specifically: For over five donors, the dominant CD3+CD56+NKG2C+ clonotypes were among the top 10 CD8+ clonotypes and accounted for about 1.0-8% of CD8+ T cells. Whether the expanded NKG2C-expressing T cell clones were specific for HCMV antigens was left unclear. Those dominant clonotypes were again the most abundant among CD3+CD56-NKG2C+ cells in a few donors, at about 28.3-65%.

The sequencing input was blood T cells: a sorted CD56 or NKG2C T cell subset, CD4+ or CD8+ T cells, or bulk PBMC T cells (not recorded which). The receptor was derived from a woman aged 18 to 75 in good health.

CDR3 reads: CASRNPGVGGNEQFF. The chain is assembled from TRBV12-3 or TRBV12-4 and TRBJ2-1; the TCRdb call, TRBD1, lacks DNA for checking. The CDR3 numbers 15 residues from cysteine through phenylalanine. Nucleotide data are not available.